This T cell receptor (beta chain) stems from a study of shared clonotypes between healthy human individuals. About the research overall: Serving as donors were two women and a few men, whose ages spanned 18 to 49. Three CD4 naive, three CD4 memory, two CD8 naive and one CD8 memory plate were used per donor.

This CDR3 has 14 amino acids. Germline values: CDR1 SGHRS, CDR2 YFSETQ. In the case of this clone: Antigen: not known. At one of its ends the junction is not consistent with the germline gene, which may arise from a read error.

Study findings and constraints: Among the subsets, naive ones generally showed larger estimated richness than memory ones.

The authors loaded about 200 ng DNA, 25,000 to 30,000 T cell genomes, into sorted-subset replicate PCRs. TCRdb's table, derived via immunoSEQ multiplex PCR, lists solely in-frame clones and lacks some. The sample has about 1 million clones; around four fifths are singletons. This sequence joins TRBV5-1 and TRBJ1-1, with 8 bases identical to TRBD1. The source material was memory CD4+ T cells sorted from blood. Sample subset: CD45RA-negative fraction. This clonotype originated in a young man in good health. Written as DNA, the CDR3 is TGCGCCAGCAGCCGACAGGGGATGAACGCTGAAGCTTTCTTT. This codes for CASSRQGMNAEAFF.